The clone carrying this TCR beta chain has a handful of counts. The source of the sample is a study of beta chain features in type 1 diabetes. Germline-derived CDR1 and CDR2 are SGDLS and YYNGEE. The CDR3 extends over 15 amino acids. Trimming shortened V by 3 bases and J by 1 base, and 13 bases separated the two germline ends. What was sequenced were expressed TCRB transcripts, since all of the isolated RNA had been reverse transcribed. Here immunoSEQ multiplex PCR was the method, and the copy in TCRdb shows in-frame clones only, minus some. Of 400,000 to 550,000 clones in the sample, roughly an eighth were seen once.

The sequenced material came from naive CD4+ T cells from blood. The sequence was obtained from a woman aged 18 to 35 in good health. The chain joins TRBV9 to TRBJ1-2; a weak D match, TRBD1 (6 bases). The CDR3 DNA reads as TGTGCCAGCAGCGCCGCATCCAGGGGTAACTATGGCTACACCTTC. This gives the protein CASSAASRGNYGYTF.